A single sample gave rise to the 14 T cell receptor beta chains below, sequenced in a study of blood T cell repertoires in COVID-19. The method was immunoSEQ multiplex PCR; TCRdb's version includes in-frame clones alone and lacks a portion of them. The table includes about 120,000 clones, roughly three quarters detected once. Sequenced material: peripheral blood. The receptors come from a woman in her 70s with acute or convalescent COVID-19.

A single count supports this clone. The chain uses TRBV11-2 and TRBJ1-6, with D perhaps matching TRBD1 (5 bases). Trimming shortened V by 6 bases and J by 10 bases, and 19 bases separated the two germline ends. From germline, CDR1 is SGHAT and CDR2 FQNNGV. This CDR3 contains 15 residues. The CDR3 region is CASSMRPRGDSPLHF. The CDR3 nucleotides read TGTGCCAGCAGTATGAGACCCCGCGGGGACTCACCCCTCCACTTT.

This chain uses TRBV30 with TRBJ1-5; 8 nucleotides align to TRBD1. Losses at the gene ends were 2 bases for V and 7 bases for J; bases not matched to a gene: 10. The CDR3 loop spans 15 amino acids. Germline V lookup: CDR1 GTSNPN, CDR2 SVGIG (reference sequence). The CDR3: CAWSPIDRGDQPQHF. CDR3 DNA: TGTGCCTGGAGTCCTATTGACAGGGGAGACCAGCCCCAGCATTTT. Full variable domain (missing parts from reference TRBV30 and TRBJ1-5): SQTIHQWPATLVQPVGSPLSLECTVEGTSNPNLYWYRQAAGRGLQLLFYSVGIGQISSEVPQNLSASRPQDRQFILSSKKLLLSDSGFYLCAWSPIDRGDQPQHFGDGTRLSIL.

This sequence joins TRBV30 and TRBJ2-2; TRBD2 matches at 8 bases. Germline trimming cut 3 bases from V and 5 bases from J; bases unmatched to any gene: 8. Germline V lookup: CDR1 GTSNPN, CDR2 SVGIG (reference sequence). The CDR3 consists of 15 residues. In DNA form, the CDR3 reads TGTGCCTGGAGGGTCGGGAGGGCCGTAACCGGGGAGCTGTTTTTT. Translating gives CAWRVGRAVTGELFF.

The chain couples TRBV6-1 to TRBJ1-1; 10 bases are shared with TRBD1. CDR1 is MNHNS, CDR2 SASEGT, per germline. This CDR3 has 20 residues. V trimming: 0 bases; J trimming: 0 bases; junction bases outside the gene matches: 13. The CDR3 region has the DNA TGTGCCAGCAGTGAAGCGCTTCCGGGACAGGGGAGAAGTTTGAACACTGAAGCTTTCTTT. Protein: CASSEALPGQGRSLNTEAFF.

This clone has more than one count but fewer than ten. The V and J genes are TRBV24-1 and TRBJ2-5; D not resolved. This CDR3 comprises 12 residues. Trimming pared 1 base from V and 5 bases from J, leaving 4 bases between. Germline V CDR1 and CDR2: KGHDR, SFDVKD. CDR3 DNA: TGTGCCACCAGTGATTTTCGGGAGACCCAGTACTTC. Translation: CATSDFRETQYF.

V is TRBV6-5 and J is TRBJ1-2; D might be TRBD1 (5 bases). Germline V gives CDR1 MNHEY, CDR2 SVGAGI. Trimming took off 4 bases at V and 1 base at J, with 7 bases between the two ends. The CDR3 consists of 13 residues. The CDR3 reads CASSFDSNYGYTF. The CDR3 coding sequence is TGTGCCAGCAGTTTTGACAGTAACTATGGCTACACCTTC.

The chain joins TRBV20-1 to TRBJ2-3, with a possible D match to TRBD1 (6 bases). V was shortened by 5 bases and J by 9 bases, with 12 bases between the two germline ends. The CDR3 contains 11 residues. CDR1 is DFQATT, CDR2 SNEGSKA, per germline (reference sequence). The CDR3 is CSAVTGPTQYF. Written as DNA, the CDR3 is TGCAGTGCTGTCACAGGGCCCACGCAGTATTTT.

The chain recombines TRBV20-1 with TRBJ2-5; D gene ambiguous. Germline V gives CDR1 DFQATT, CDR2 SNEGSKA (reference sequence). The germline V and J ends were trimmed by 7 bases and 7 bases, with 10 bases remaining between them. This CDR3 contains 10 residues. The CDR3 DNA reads TGCAGTGTACTACGAGCGACCCAGTACTTC. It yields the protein CSVLRATQYF.

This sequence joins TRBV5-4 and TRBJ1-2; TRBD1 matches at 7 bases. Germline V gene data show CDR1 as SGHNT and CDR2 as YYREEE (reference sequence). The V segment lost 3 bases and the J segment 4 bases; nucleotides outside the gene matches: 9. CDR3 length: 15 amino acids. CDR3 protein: CASSSVDRVIYGYTF. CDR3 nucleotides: TGTGCCAGCAGCTCCGTCGACAGGGTTATCTATGGCTACACCTTC.

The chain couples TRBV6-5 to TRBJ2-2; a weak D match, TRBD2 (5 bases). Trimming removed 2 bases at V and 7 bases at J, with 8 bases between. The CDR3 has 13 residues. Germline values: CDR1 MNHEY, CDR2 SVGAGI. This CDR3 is CASSYIRGGELFF. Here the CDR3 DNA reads TGTGCCAGCAGTTACATTCGGGGCGGGGAGCTGTTTTTT.

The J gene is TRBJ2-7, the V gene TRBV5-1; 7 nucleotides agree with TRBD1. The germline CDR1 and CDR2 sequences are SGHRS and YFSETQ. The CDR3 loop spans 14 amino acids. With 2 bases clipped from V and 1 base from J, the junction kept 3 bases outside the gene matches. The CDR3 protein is CASSFSGQSYEQYF. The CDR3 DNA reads TGCGCCAGCAGCTTTTCGGGACAGTCCTACGAGCAGTACTTC.

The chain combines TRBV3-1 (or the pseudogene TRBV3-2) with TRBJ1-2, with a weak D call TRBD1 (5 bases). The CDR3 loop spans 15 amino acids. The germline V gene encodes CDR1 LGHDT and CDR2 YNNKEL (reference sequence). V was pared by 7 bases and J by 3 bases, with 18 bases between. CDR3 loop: CASTRGGGSDYGYTF. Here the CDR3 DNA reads TGTGCCAGCACCCGCGGGGGGGGGTCGGACTATGGCTACACCTTC.

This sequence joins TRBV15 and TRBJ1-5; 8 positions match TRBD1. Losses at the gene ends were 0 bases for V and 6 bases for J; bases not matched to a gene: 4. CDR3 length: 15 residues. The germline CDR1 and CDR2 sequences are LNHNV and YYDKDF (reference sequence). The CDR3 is CATSRDPTGVQPQHF. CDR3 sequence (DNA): TGTGCCACCAGCAGAGATCCGACAGGGGTTCAGCCCCAGCATTTT.

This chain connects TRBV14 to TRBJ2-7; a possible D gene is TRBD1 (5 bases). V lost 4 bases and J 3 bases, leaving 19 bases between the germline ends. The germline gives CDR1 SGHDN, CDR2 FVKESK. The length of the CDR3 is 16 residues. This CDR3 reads CASSPRRGQGLYEQYF. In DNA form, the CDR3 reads TGTGCCAGCAGCCCTCGCCGTGGGCAGGGCCTCTACGAGCAGTACTTC.